This T cell receptor (beta chain) appears in the sequencing data of a study of shared clonotypes between healthy human individuals. The study, taken as a whole, reports: Of the naive CD4 clonotypes, around 4.7% were shared across several donors.

TCRdb's copy holds only in-frame clones and misses some; the assay was immunoSEQ multiplex PCR. Of some 2.1 million clones in the sample, 85% to 95% were seen once. About this clone itself: Its antigen remains unknown.

From germline, CDR1 is SGHRS and CDR2 YFSETQ. After removal of 0 bases from V and 5 bases from J, the junction contained 6 bases not matched to a gene. The CDR3 covers 16 residues. Material for sequencing was naive CD4+ T cells sorted from blood. Subset specified: CD45RA+ positively selected. This sequence joins TRBV5-1 and TRBJ1-5, with 9 nucleotides matching TRBD1. The sequence derives from a man aged 18 to 30 in good health. CDR3 nucleotide sequence: TGCGCCAGCAGCTTGGGGGACAGGGAAATTGATCAGCCCCAGCATTTT. It translates to CASSLGDREIDQPQHF.